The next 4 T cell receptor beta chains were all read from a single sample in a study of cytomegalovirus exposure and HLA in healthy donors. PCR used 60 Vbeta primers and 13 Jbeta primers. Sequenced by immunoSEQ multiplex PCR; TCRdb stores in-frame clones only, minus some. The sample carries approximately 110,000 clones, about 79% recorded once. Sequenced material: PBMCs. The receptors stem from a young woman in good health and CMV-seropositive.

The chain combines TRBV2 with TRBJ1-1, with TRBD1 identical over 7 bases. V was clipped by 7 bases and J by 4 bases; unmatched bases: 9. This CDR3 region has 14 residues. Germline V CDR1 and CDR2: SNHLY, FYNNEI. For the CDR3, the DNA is TGTGCCAGCACGTACAGGGGATGGACCACTGAAGCTTTCTTT. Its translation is CASTYRGWTTEAFF.

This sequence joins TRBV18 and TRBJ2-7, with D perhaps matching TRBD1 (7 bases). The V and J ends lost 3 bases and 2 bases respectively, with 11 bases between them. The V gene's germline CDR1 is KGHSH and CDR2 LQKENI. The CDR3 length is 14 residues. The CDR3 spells CASSPAGQTYEQYF. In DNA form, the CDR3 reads TGTGCCAGCTCACCGGCGGGACAGACCTACGAGCAGTACTTC.

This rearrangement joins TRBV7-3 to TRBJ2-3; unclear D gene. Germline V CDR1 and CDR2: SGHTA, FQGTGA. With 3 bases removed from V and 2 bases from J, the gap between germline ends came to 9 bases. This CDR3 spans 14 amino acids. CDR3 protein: CASSLSNPTDTQYF. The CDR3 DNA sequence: TGTGCCAGCAGCTTGTCTAACCCCACAGATACGCAGTATTTT.

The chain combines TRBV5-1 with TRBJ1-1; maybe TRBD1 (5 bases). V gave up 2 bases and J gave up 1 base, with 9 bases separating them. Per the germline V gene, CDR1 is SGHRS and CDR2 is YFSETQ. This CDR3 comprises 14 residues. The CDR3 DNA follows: TGCGCCAGCAGCTTTGGTACAGGGAACACTGAAGCTTTCTTT. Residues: CASSFGTGNTEAFF.